This T cell receptor beta chain was documented in a study of blood T cell repertoires in COVID-19. At the level of the study: Material from acute and convalescent COVID-19 was sourced from the United States, Italy and Spain.

V was shortened by 1 base and J by 4 bases, with 4 bases between the two germline ends. The CDR3 sequence is 12 residues long. As processed by the authors: For nucleated cells, counts were estimated from reference gene primer amplification. Data came from immunoSEQ multiplex PCR; TCRdb stores just in-frame clones and leaves some out. The V and J calls and clone size come from that table; D and trimming were worked out from the DNA. Here the sample spans around 120,000 clones, around 90% being singletons. This sequence originates from a woman between 55 and 75 years old with COVID-19, enrolled during active disease. Source material: peripheral blood. The chain couples TRBV12-3 or TRBV12-4 to TRBJ1-2; D uncertain. This CDR3 reads CASSLGSYGYTF. DNA for the CDR3: TGTGCCAGCAGTTTAGGTAGCTATGGCTACACCTTC.